A single sample is the source of the 2 T cell receptor beta chains below, sequenced in a study of blood T cells in healthy people across ages. A second PCR, run for roughly 7 to 12 cycles, used a sample-barcoded 5' primer plus a J-beta primer mix. TCRdb fed the 5' RACE reads into MiXCR, producing one record per CDR3 protein. Of roughly 730,000 distinct CDR3 sequences in the sample, 56% were seen once. Sequencing was carried out using blood. Every receptor here comes from a man aged 40-50 years in good health.

CDR3 sequence (DNA): TGTGCCAGCAGTAAAGACAGGGGCGCTAACAATCAGCCCCAGCATTTT. This translates into CASSKDRGANNQPQHF. The V call is TRBV6-1, the J call TRBJ1-5; 8 bases align to TRBD1. Trimming cost V 5 bases and J 3 bases; bases outside gene matches: 9. CDR3 size: 16 residues. Germline V gene lookup returns CDR1 MNHNS and CDR2 SASEGT.

This clonotype was counted a single time. The V call is TRBV6-6, the J call TRBJ2-1, with TRBD2 matching 14 bases. V shed 7 bases and J 15 bases; nucleotides not matched to a gene: 17. Germline assignment: CDR1 MNHNY and CDR2 SVGAGI (reference sequence). The CDR3 is made up of 16 amino acids. The CDR3 coding sequence is TGTGCCAGCACCCTGAAAGGGACTAGCGGGAGTTATGACTCGTTCTTC. This encodes CASTLKGTSGSYDSFF.